The 7 T cell receptor beta chains below come from one sample, sequenced in a study of cytomegalovirus exposure and HLA in healthy donors. Sequenced by immunoSEQ multiplex PCR; TCRdb stores in-frame clones only, minus some. This table holds about 130,000 clones, just under 90% found once. Specimen: PBMCs. All receptors derive from a woman in her thirties in good health and CMV-seropositive.

The chain recombines TRBV9 with TRBJ1-4; TRBD1 aligns across 10 bases. This CDR3 is built from 15 residues. CDR1 is SGDLS and CDR2 is YYNGEE in the germline V gene. V shed 2 bases, J shed 8 bases, and the junction held 6 bases outside the gene matches. The CDR3 reads CASSVQGTGEEKLFF. The CDR3 DNA sequence: TGTGCCAGCAGCGTCCAAGGGACAGGGGAAGAAAAACTGTTTTTT.

Only a few counts were recorded for this clone. The chain couples TRBV10-3 to TRBJ2-5, with a weak D call TRBD2 (5 bases). Germline V CDR1 and CDR2: ENHRY, SYGVKD. This CDR3 spans 14 amino acids. The V gene lost 4 bases and the J gene lost 5 bases, with 14 bases spanning the gap. The CDR3 DNA reads as TGTGCCATCAGTGGGGAGTTGTTGATGGAGACCCAGTACTTC. Protein: CAISGELLMETQYF.

V is TRBV6-5 and J is TRBJ2-7, with 7 bases matching TRBD2. Looked up from germline, CDR1 is MNHEY and CDR2 is SVGAGI. V lost 2 bases, J lost 6 bases, and 7 bases stayed unmatched. CDR3 length: 14 residues. The chain's CDR3 is CASSYAGVGGEQYF. The DNA for the CDR3 is TGTGCCAGCAGTTACGCGGGAGTGGGAGGCGAGCAGTACTTC.

The J gene is TRBJ2-7, the V gene TRBV6-1; 7 bases are shared with TRBD2. This CDR3 region has 16 residues. The germline gives CDR1 MNHNS, CDR2 SASEGT. V lost 1 base and J lost 2; bases outside the gene matches: 8. CDR3 in DNA: TGTGCCAGCAGTGAAGGGACTAGTTTGGGCACCTACGAGCAGTACTTC. Translation: CASSEGTSLGTYEQYF.

This clone was observed a single time. V is TRBV9 and J is TRBJ1-1; D gene unclear. Deletions cut 0 bases from V and 1 base from J, with 4 bases between. Germline lookup yields CDR1 SGDLS and CDR2 YYNGEE. The CDR3 runs to 13 residues. This chain's CDR3 is CASSVAGNTEAFF. The CDR3, as DNA: TGTGCCAGCAGCGTAGCCGGGAACACTGAAGCTTTCTTT.

Concerning this clone: Other DNA sequences in this specimen translate into the identical CDR3. The chain employs TRBV9 and TRBJ2-3; D call uncertain. The CDR3 runs to 15 residues. The germline V gene encodes CDR1 SGDLS and CDR2 YYNGEE. The V gene lost 0 bases and the J gene lost 3 bases, with 11 bases spanning the gap. Written as DNA, the CDR3 is TGTGCCAGCAGCGTAGGAGGCAGCTCGACAGATACGCAGTATTTT. As protein: CASSVGGSSTDTQYF.

This clone was observed a handful of times. Written as DNA, the CDR3 is TGTGCCAGCAGCTCACAAGAGACCCAGTACTTC. It yields the protein CASSSQETQYF. J is TRBJ2-5 and V is TRBV5-6; D unclear. The CDR3 is 11 amino acids. The germline V and J ends were trimmed by 3 bases and 2 bases, with 2 bases remaining between them. Germline loops: CDR1 SGHDT, CDR2 YYEEEE.